Shown below are 30 T cell receptor beta chains from a single sample sequenced in a study of neoadjuvant anti-PD-1 for oral cavity cancer. Libraries were prepared by immunoSEQ multiplex PCR; TCRdb keeps only in-frame clonotypes and omits some of them. The sample lists about 15,000 clones, 60% to 70% occurring once. The source material was PBMCs, sampled before nivolumab (anti-PD-1) treatment. These receptors were taken from a person aged 35 to 85 with oral cavity squamous cell carcinoma.

The chain employs TRBV4-2 and TRBJ1-1; tentatively, D is TRBD1 (6 bases). The CDR3 has 14 amino acids. The ends were cut back, 4 bases at V and 0 bases at J, with 9 bases in the middle. Germline CDR1 LGHNA, CDR2 YNFKEQ. The CDR3 bases are TGTGCCAGCAGCCCTTCAGGGGTGAACACTGAAGCTTTCTTT. Translated: CASSPSGVNTEAFF.

This sequence joins TRBV6-1 and TRBJ1-5; no clear D. The CDR3 has 16 residues. The V end was cut by 2 bases, the J end by 0 bases, with 11 bases between. Germline CDR1 MNHNS, CDR2 SASEGT. The CDR3 loop reads CASSEWAGYSNQPQHF. CDR3 DNA: TGTGCCAGCAGTGAATGGGCAGGATATAGCAATCAGCCCCAGCATTTT.

The chain uses TRBV7-2 and TRBJ2-1, with 10 bases aligning to TRBD2. The CDR3 covers 14 residues. Germline CDR1 is SGHTA and CDR2 is FQGNSA. V lost 3 bases, J lost 7 bases, and 3 bases stayed unmatched. The CDR3 nucleotides are TGTGCCAGCAGCTTTAGCGGGAGGAGGAATGAGCAGTTCTTC. This sequence encodes CASSFSGRRNEQFF.

This clone has more than one count but fewer than ten. This chain links TRBV5-1 with TRBJ2-7, with 8 nucleotides matching TRBD1. CDR1 is SGHRS, CDR2 YFSETQ, per germline. This CDR3 contains 14 residues. V dropped 4 bases and J dropped 3; count of bases not matched to a gene: 6. In DNA, the CDR3 is TGCGCCAGCAGCGCGGGACAGGAACACTACGAGCAGTACTTC. Amino acids: CASSAGQEHYEQYF.

This CDR3 is CASSPGSFTDTQYF. The CDR3, as DNA: TGTGCCAGTAGTCCAGGGTCTTTCACAGATACGCAGTATTTT. The chain uses TRBV19 and TRBJ2-3, with D perhaps matching TRBD1 (5 bases). The CDR3 contains 14 residues. V lost 5 bases and J 2 bases, leaving 11 bases between the germline ends. Germline values: CDR1 LNHDA, CDR2 SQIVND (reference sequence).

This clone turned up a few times. The rearrangement links TRBV5-4 to TRBJ2-2; TRBD2 matches at 15 bases. This CDR3 comprises 19 residues. Germline V CDR1 and CDR2: SGHNT, YYREEE (reference sequence). The ends lost 4 bases at V and 4 bases at J; junction bases unmatched: 11. CDR3 in DNA: TGTGCCAGCAGCCCGGGGACTAGCGGGAGGTTGATGTTCACCGGGGAGCTGTTTTTT. Its protein product is CASSPGTSGRLMFTGELFF.

This chain links TRBV30 with TRBJ1-6; TRBD1 agrees at 7 bases. The CDR3 contains 16 residues. After removal of 0 bases from V and 9 bases from J, the junction contained 11 bases not matched to a gene. The germline CDR1 and CDR2 sequences are GTSNPN and SVGIG (reference sequence). DNA for the CDR3: TGTGCCTGGAGTGTACGGGTCAGGGGGGGTGGTTCACCCCTCCACTTT. It encodes CAWSVRVRGGGSPLHF.

The V gene is TRBV10-1, the J gene TRBJ1-1; D may be TRBD1 (5 bases). The germline V and J ends were trimmed by 6 bases and 5 bases, with 13 bases remaining between them. This CDR3 comprises 13 residues. CDR1 and CDR2 from the germline V gene are WNHNN and SYGVQD (reference sequence). The CDR3 protein is CASSHPGGTEAFF. Here the CDR3 DNA reads TGCGCCAGCAGCCACCCGGGGGGAACTGAAGCTTTCTTT.

V and J are TRBV19 and TRBJ1-5; D is uncertain. CDR1 is LNHDA and CDR2 is SQIVND in the germline V gene (reference sequence). V lost 2 bases to trimming and J lost 3 bases, with 8 bases between them. This CDR3 is built from 14 residues. CDR3 DNA: TGTGCCAGTAGTATACTGGGTTACAATCAGCCCCAGCATTTT. Protein sequence: CASSILGYNQPQHF.

The chain carries TRBV30 and TRBJ2-1, with TRBD2 matching 7 bases. The CDR3 covers 14 residues. The trim removed 4 bases at V and 0 bases at J, leaving 3 bases unmatched. Germline V gives CDR1 GTSNPN, CDR2 SVGIG (reference sequence). This chain's CDR3 is CAWTGRASYNEQFF. CDR3 bases: TGTGCCTGGACGGGGAGGGCCTCCTACAATGAGCAGTTCTTC.

This clone was seen only a few times. This chain links TRBV5-4 with TRBJ2-1; TRBD2 is a possible D gene (5 bases). The V gene lost 3 bases and the J gene lost 8 bases, with 18 bases spanning the gap. CDR3 size: 15 residues. Germline V CDR1 and CDR2: SGHNT, YYREEE (reference sequence). CDR3 DNA sequence: TGTGCCAGCAGCTCCTTACTAGGGTCGGGCGATGAGCAGTTCTTC. Translated, it gives CASSSLLGSGDEQFF.

The CDR3 loop reads CASRQSPGGGYGYTF. Here the CDR3 DNA reads TGTGCCAGCAGACAATCCCCAGGGGGCGGCTATGGCTACACCTTC. The chain has TRBV6-4 and TRBJ1-2; 8 bases align to TRBD1. The germline gives CDR1 MRHNA, CDR2 SNTAGT. The CDR3 spans 15 residues. Trimming removed 6 bases from V and 4 bases from J; junction bases left unmatched: 10.

The chain is built from TRBV5-6 and TRBJ2-7, with D possibly being TRBD2 (6 bases). Germline V gene data show CDR1 as SGHDT and CDR2 as YYEEEE. Trimming removed 0 bases from V and 2 bases from J, with 18 bases in between. The CDR3 covers 17 residues. The CDR3 DNA sequence: TGTGCCAGCAGCTTGGGTTGGTCTACTAGCCCTACCTACGAGCAGTACTTC. Translation: CASSLGWSTSPTYEQYF.

The rearrangement links TRBV30 to TRBJ2-7; 8 nucleotides agree with TRBD1. J was trimmed by 6 bases and V by 8 bases; bases with no gene match: 9. The CDR3 is 12 residues long. The germline gives CDR1 GTSNPN, CDR2 SVGIG (reference sequence). The CDR3 spells CARGTGSPEQYF. CDR3 in DNA: TGTGCCAGAGGGACAGGATCCCCCGAGCAGTACTTC.

This clone was picked up a small number of times. This chain connects TRBV2 to TRBJ1-2; D uncertain. This CDR3 spans 14 amino acids. Germline assignment: CDR1 SNHLY and CDR2 FYNNEI. V shed 5 bases and J shed 4 bases, with 14 bases lying between them. The CDR3 reads CASSPRVATYGYTF. In DNA, the CDR3 is TGTGCCAGCAGTCCGCGGGTCGCCACCTATGGCTACACCTTC.

J is TRBJ2-2 and V is TRBV2; TRBD2 is a possible D gene (6 bases). CDR3 length: 17 amino acids. Germline V CDR1 and CDR2: SNHLY, FYNNEI. V was pared by 0 bases and J by 1 base, with 12 bases between. Here the CDR3 reads CASSEALRRGNTGELFF. The CDR3 DNA reads as TGTGCCAGCAGTGAAGCGCTTCGGCGGGGGAACACCGGGGAGCTGTTTTTT.

The V and J genes are TRBV30 and TRBJ1-1; a possible D gene is TRBD1 (5 bases). Germline V gene sequence: CDR1 GTSNPN, CDR2 SVGIG (reference sequence). This CDR3 contains 12 residues. V gave up 8 bases and J gave up 4 bases, with 14 bases separating them. This CDR3 is CAGHRLRTEAFF. The CDR3 nucleotides are TGTGCCGGCCACAGGCTACGCACTGAAGCTTTCTTT.

The CDR3 DNA is TGTGCCAGCAGCCAGGAATACGAGCAGTACTTC. This translates into CASSQEYEQYF. The chain links TRBV11-2 to TRBJ2-7, with D uncertain. The CDR3 runs to 11 residues. CDR1 is SGHAT and CDR2 is FQNNGV in the germline V gene. The V and J ends lost 5 bases and 4 bases respectively, with 6 bases between them.

This clone was picked up one time. This chain connects TRBV6-6 to TRBJ1-6; 7 bases are shared with TRBD1. This CDR3 comprises 14 residues. Germline V gene lookup returns CDR1 MNHNY and CDR2 SVGAGI (reference sequence). V gave up 6 bases and J gave up 7 bases; unmatched junction bases: 6. The CDR3 is CASSDRAENSPLHF. CDR3 coding DNA: TGTGCCAGCAGCGACAGGGCGGAAAATTCACCCCTCCACTTT.

V is TRBV5-4 and J is TRBJ2-7, with 9 bases aligning to TRBD1. The CDR3 is made up of 15 amino acids. V shed 5 bases and J 6 bases; nucleotides not matched to a gene: 12. Germline V CDR1 and CDR2: SGHNT, YYREEE (reference sequence). Written as DNA, the CDR3 is TGTGCCAGCAGTGGCCGGGACAGGGACCCCTCCGAGCAGTACTTC. Its protein product is CASSGRDRDPSEQYF.

The chain combines TRBV2 with TRBJ2-2; no definite D call. The CDR3 is 14 amino acids. CDR1 and CDR2 (germline): SNHLY, FYNNEI. Trimming pared 8 bases from V and 2 bases from J, leaving 12 bases between. The CDR3 sequence: CASAESVNTGELFF. The CDR3 DNA sequence: TGTGCCAGCGCCGAGTCGGTTAACACCGGGGAGCTGTTTTTT.

The V gene is TRBV4-2, the J gene TRBJ2-5; 8 nucleotides line up with TRBD1. Per germline, CDR1 LGHNA and CDR2 YNFKEQ. The CDR3 extends over 15 amino acids. V dropped 4 bases and J dropped 5; count of bases not matched to a gene: 9. The CDR3 sequence is CASSPPGQEAETQYF. CDR3 bases: TGTGCCAGCAGCCCCCCGGGACAGGAAGCGGAGACCCAGTACTTC.

This clone was counted only a few times. The chain links TRBV2 to TRBJ2-7; TRBD1 or TRBD2 may be the D gene (5 bases each). The CDR3 totals 15 residues. V lost 1 base and J lost 1, with 11 bases in between. Germline lookup yields CDR1 SNHLY and CDR2 FYNNEI. CDR3 DNA sequence: TGTGCCAGCAGTGAAGGGGGCGGGCGTTCCTACGAGCAGTACTTC. It translates to CASSEGGGRSYEQYF.

This rearrangement joins TRBV28 to TRBJ1-4, with D perhaps matching TRBD1 (5 bases). CDR3 length equals 13 residues. CDR1 is MDHEN, CDR2 SYDVKM, per germline. V was trimmed by 7 bases and J by 3 bases, leaving 9 bases between them. This chain's CDR3 is CASISGANEKLFF. CDR3 sequence (DNA): TGTGCCAGCATATCGGGGGCTAATGAAAAACTGTTTTTT.

The chain employs TRBV5-1 and TRBJ1-6, with 8 bases aligning to TRBD1. CDR3 length: 15 residues. Germline CDR1 reads SGHRS; CDR2 reads YFSETQ. J lost 5 bases, V lost 4 bases, and 5 bases had no gene match. CDR3 in amino acids: CASSRLGQDNSPLHF. The CDR3 nucleotides are TGCGCCAGCAGCCGATTGGGACAGGATAATTCACCCCTCCACTTT.

CDR3 protein: CASSVRLAGVKTGELFF. The CDR3 region has the DNA TGTGCCAGCAGCGTAAGGTTAGCGGGAGTAAAAACCGGGGAGCTGTTTTTT. The V call is TRBV9, the J call TRBJ2-2; 9 positions match TRBD2. With 1 base clipped from V and 5 bases from J, the junction kept 9 bases outside the gene matches. Germline-derived CDR1 and CDR2 are SGDLS and YYNGEE. The CDR3 extends over 17 amino acids.

This clone was observed a few times. The gene calls are TRBV7-9 and TRBJ2-5; D not resolved. V was pared by 4 bases and J by 7 bases, with 10 bases between. The germline V gene encodes CDR1 SEHNR and CDR2 FQNEAQ (reference sequence). The CDR3 covers 12 residues. CDR3 region: CASSSGLGTQYF. Here the CDR3 DNA reads TGTGCCAGCAGCTCAGGCCTTGGGACCCAGTACTTC.

This chain joins TRBV6-6 and TRBJ2-1, with 10 bases that match TRBD1. Germline CDR1 MNHNY, CDR2 SVGAGI (reference sequence). V shed 7 bases, J shed 4 bases, and the junction held 7 bases outside the gene matches. The CDR3 length is 15 residues. The CDR3 reads CASTGSGQGYNEQFF. The DNA of the CDR3 is TGTGCCAGCACAGGTTCGGGACAGGGGTACAATGAGCAGTTCTTC.

The V call is TRBV6-1, the J call TRBJ2-6, with D possibly being TRBD1 (5 bases). This CDR3 has 16 amino acids. The V end was cut by 3 bases, the J end by 2 bases, with 11 bases between. The germline CDR1 and CDR2 sequences are MNHNS and SASEGT. CDR3 nucleotide sequence: TGTGCCAGCAGTGAGACGCTAGGGGCTGGGGCCAACGTCCTGACTTTC. This encodes CASSETLGAGANVLTF.

This clone has more than one count but fewer than ten. V usage is TRBV28 and J usage is TRBJ2-2; TRBD2 might be the D (6 bases). Trimming removed 5 bases from V and 3 bases from J, with 13 bases in between. Germline loops: CDR1 MDHEN, CDR2 SYDVKM. The CDR3 contains 15 residues. The CDR3 DNA follows: TGTGCCAGCAGTAGAACTAGCTCTTACACCGGGGAGCTGTTTTTT. It is translated as CASSRTSSYTGELFF.